The 17 T cell receptor beta chains below come from one sample, sequenced in a study of post-analysis software for immune sequencing data. Overall study results and limits: Elevated frequency relative to controls characterized 4 or 5 TRBV segments in patients, TRBV5-6, TRBV5-1 and TRBV20-1 among them.

The antigens of these receptors remain unknown. TCR beta cDNA libraries had unique molecular identifiers. TCRdb ran MiXCR on the PCR reads and lists one entry per CDR3 protein. The sample lists more than 500,000 distinct CDR3 sequences; around a third were seen once. The specimen was blood. These receptors originate from a girl younger than 18 with multiple sclerosis.

This clonotype has only a few counts. At one end, the junction sequence differs from germline, possibly due to a read error. The CDR3 nucleotides read TGTGCCAGCTCTCCACGGGGGGCCGTATCTCACGAGCAGTACTTC. Residues: CASSPRGAVSHEQYF. This chain joins TRBV18 and TRBJ2-4, with D possibly being TRBD2 (7 bases). The DNA end is a closer match to TRBJ2-7, so the J assignment may be wrong. The CDR3 runs 15 residues. Germline-derived CDR1 and CDR2 are KGHSH and LQKENI.

The genes are TRBV29-1 and TRBJ2-3, with no clear D. Germline V gene sequence: CDR1 SQVTM, CDR2 ANQGSEA. This CDR3 comprises 13 residues. The V gene lost 5 bases and the J gene lost 3 bases, with 12 bases spanning the gap. CDR3 protein: CSVKPQATDTQYF. In DNA, the CDR3 is TGCAGCGTTAAGCCTCAGGCGACAGATACGCAGTATTTT.

In its sample, this clonotype was seen many times. The chain joins TRBV20-1 to TRBJ2-7; a possible D gene is TRBD1 (5 bases). The CDR3 totals 12 residues. From germline, CDR1 is DFQATT and CDR2 SNEGSKA (reference sequence). The CDR3 DNA reads as TGCAGCGTCCCCAGGGTGTCCTACGAGCAGTACTTC. Amino acid sequence: CSVPRVSYEQYF.

This clonotype was recorded a few times. V and J are TRBV4-1 and TRBJ2-1; TRBD1 matches 8 bases. The CDR3 contains 16 residues. The germline V gene encodes CDR1 MGHRA and CDR2 YSYEKL. V shed 0 bases and J 2 bases; nucleotides not matched to a gene: 3. The CDR3: CASSQDRQGTYNEQFF. DNA of the CDR3: TGCGCCAGCAGCCAAGACCGACAGGGGACCTACAATGAGCAGTTCTTC.

The genes are TRBV12-3 or TRBV12-4 and TRBJ1-1; 8 nucleotides agree with TRBD1. The CDR3 consists of 14 residues. Trimming at V came to 5 bases and at J to 7 bases, leaving 9 bases not matched to a gene. CDR3 DNA: TGTGCCAGCAGTCCACCAGTACAGGGGGTTGAAGCTTTCTTT. It yields the protein CASSPPVQGVEAFF.

This chain joins TRBV6-6 and TRBJ2-4; the D is unclear. V lost 6 bases and J lost 11, with 14 bases in between. This CDR3 comprises 12 residues. Germline loops: CDR1 MNHNY, CDR2 SVGAGI (reference sequence). CDR3 amino acids: CASSGSISFQYF. The CDR3 bases are TGTGCCAGCAGCGGATCCATTTCCTTTCAGTACTTC.

V usage is TRBV6-1 and J usage is TRBJ2-7, with 7 positions matching TRBD1. This CDR3 comprises 15 residues. V trimming: 5 bases; J trimming: 0 bases; junction bases outside the gene matches: 7. The germline V gene encodes CDR1 MNHNS and CDR2 SASEGT. The CDR3 loop is CASSLWDSSSYEQYF. CDR3 DNA: TGTGCCAGCAGTCTTTGGGACAGCAGCTCCTACGAGCAGTACTTC.

The chain has TRBV5-6 and TRBJ1-5; D unclear. The CDR3 covers 12 residues. Germline V gene lookup returns CDR1 SGHDT and CDR2 YYEEEE. The ends were cut back, 0 bases at V and 6 bases at J, with 4 bases in the middle. The CDR3 DNA reads TGTGCCAGCAGCTTGGACAGTCAGCCCCAGCATTTT. Residues: CASSLDSQPQHF.

This clonotype was seen only a few times. The chain uses TRBV7-2 and TRBJ2-7; 9 bases match TRBD1. The length of the CDR3 is 15 residues. Germline assignment: CDR1 SGHTA and CDR2 FQGNSA. V gave up 5 bases and J gave up 2 bases; unmatched junction bases: 7. The CDR3 region is CASSPLDRGAYEQYF. The CDR3, as DNA: TGTGCCAGCAGCCCGTTGGACAGGGGAGCCTACGAGCAGTACTTC.

J is TRBJ2-3 and V is TRBV4-2; 13 nucleotides line up with TRBD2. CDR1 is LGHNA, CDR2 YNFKEQ, per germline. J gave up 2 bases and V 4 bases, and 6 bases lay outside the gene matches. The CDR3 loop spans 17 amino acids. The CDR3 DNA reads TGTGCCAGCAGCCGGCGACTAGCGGGGGGTCTCACAGATACGCAGTATTTT. Protein sequence: CASSRRLAGGLTDTQYF.

This clonotype was observed a handful of times. V gene TRBV29-1 combines with J gene TRBJ2-4, with 7 bases aligning to TRBD1. The V and J ends lost 4 bases and 1 base, in that order; junction bases with no gene match: 7. Germline V gene lookup returns CDR1 SQVTM and CDR2 ANQGSEA. The CDR3 totals 15 residues. CDR3 coding DNA: TGCAGCGTTGGGGGACAGTTAGCGGCCAAAAACATTCAGTACTTC. This gives the protein CSVGGQLAAKNIQYF.

Turning to this clonotype: It may be a read error: a sequence one base away is much more abundant. CDR3 protein: CSARMAAGDSPRHF. CDR3 DNA: TGCAGTGCTAGAATGGCAGCTGGGGATTCACCCCGCCACTTT. This sequence joins TRBV20-1 and TRBJ1-6; D is uncertain. CDR1 is DFQATT and CDR2 is SNEGSKA in the germline V gene (reference sequence). This CDR3 spans 14 amino acids.

The chain combines TRBV14 with TRBJ2-7; D may be TRBD1 (6 bases). V lost 3 bases and J 0 bases, leaving 12 bases between the germline ends. The CDR3 extends over 15 amino acids. Germline lookup yields CDR1 SGHDN and CDR2 FVKESK. The CDR3 reads CASSHAGDRSYEQYF. Written as DNA, the CDR3 is TGTGCCAGCAGCCATGCAGGGGATCGCTCCTACGAGCAGTACTTC.

J is TRBJ1-1 and V is TRBV15, with a tentative D call TRBD1 (5 bases). Germline CDR1 is LNHNV and CDR2 is YYDKDF (reference sequence). The germline V and J ends were trimmed by 4 bases and 7 bases, with 16 bases remaining between them. This CDR3 has 14 amino acids. In DNA form, the CDR3 reads TGTGCCACCAGCACCGGGACGTCTGTCTTTGAAGCTTTCTTT. This gives the protein CATSTGTSVFEAFF.

This chain joins TRBV6-5 and TRBJ1-3; the D gene is possibly TRBD1 (5 bases). The CDR3 contains 15 residues. Trimming removed 5 bases from V and 0 bases from J, with 11 bases in between. CDR1 is MNHEY, CDR2 SVGAGI, per germline. The CDR3 loop is CASSRDSSSGNTIYF. The CDR3 DNA follows: TGTGCCAGCAGTCGGGACTCGAGCTCTGGAAACACCATATATTTT.

This clonotype has just a few counts. CDR3 in amino acids: CASRGTAPRQETQYF. In DNA form, the CDR3 reads TGTGCCAGCAGGGGGACGGCCCCAAGACAAGAGACCCAGTACTTC. The chain joins TRBV2 to TRBJ2-5; tentatively, D is TRBD1 or TRBD2 (5 bases each). The CDR3 sequence is 15 residues long. In germline, CDR1 is SNHLY, CDR2 FYNNEI. V lost 6 bases to trimming and J lost 2 bases, with 16 bases between them.

This chain connects TRBV29-1 to TRBJ1-2; no firm D call. Germline CDR1 reads SQVTM; CDR2 reads ANQGSEA. The germline V and J ends were trimmed by 4 bases and 7 bases, with 7 bases remaining between them. This CDR3 is 10 amino acids long. The CDR3 nucleotides are TGCAGCGTTGTGGTGGGTGGCTACACCTTC. The encoded protein is CSVVVGGYTF.